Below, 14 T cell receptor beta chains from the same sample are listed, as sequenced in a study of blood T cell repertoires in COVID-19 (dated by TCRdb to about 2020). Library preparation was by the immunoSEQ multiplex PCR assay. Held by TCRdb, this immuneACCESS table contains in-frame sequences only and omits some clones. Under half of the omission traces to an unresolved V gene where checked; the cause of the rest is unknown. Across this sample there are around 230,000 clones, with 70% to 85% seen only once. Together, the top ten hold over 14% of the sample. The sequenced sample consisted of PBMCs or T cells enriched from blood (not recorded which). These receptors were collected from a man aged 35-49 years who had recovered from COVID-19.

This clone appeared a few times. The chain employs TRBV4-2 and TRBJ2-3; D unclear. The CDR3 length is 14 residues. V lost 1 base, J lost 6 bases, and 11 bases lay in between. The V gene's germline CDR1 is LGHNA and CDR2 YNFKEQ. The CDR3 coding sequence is TGTGCCAGCAGCCAAGTACTCCTCTCGGATACGCAGTATTTT. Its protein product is CASSQVLLSDTQYF.

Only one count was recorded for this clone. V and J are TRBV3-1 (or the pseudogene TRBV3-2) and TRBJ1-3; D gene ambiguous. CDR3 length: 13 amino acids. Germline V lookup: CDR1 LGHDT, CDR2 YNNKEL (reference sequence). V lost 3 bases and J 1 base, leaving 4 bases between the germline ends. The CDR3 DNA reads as TGTGCCAGCAGCCATCGTTCTGGAAACACCATATATTTT. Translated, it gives CASSHRSGNTIYF.

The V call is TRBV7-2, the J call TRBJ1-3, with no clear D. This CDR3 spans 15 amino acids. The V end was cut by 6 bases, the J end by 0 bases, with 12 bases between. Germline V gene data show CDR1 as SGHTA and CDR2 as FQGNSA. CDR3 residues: CASRLNGGSGNTIYF. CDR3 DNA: TGTGCCAGCAGACTCAATGGCGGCTCTGGAAACACCATATATTTT.

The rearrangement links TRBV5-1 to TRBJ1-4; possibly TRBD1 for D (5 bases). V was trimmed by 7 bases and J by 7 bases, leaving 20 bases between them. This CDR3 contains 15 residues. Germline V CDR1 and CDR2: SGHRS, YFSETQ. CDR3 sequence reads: CASSPLQGSGEKLFF. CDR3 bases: TGCGCCAGCTCTCCATTGCAGGGTTCCGGTGAAAAACTGTTTTTT.

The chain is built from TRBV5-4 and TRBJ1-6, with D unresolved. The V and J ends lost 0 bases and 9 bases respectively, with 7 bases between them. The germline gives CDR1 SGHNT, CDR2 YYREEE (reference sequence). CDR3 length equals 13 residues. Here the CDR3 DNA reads TGTGCCAGCAGCTTGGACATTGGTTCACCCCTCCACTTT. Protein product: CASSLDIGSPLHF.

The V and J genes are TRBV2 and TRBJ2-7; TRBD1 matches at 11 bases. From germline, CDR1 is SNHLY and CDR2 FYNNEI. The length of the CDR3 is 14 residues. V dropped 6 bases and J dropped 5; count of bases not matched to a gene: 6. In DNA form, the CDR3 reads TGTGCCAGCAGGGCGGGACAGGGGGTCAACGAGCAGTACTTC. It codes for CASRAGQGVNEQYF.

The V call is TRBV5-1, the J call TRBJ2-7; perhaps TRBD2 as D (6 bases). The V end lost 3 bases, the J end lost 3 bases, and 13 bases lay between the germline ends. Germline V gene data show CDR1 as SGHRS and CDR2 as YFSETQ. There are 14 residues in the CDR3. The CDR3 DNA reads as TGCGCCAGCAGCTCGGACGGGGGACTCTACGAGCAGTACTTC. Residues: CASSSDGGLYEQYF. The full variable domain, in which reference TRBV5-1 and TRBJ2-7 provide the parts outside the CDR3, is KAGVTQTPRYLIKTRGQQVTLSCSPISGHRSVSWYQQTPGQGLQFLFEYFSETQRNKGNFPGRFSGRQFSNSRSEMNVSTLELGDSALYLCASSSDGGLYEQYFGPGTRLTVT.

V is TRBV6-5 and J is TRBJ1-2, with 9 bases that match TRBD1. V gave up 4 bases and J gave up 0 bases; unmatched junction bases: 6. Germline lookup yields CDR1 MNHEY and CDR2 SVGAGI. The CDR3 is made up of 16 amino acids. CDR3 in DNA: TGTGCCAGCAGTTGGACAGGGGTTCCCCCTAACTATGGCTACACCTTC. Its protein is CASSWTGVPPNYGYTF.

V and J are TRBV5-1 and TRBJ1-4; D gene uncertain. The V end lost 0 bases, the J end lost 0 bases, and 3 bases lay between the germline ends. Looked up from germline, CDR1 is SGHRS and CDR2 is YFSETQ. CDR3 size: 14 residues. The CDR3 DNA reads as TGCGCCAGCAGCTTGGGTACAACTAATGAAAAACTGTTTTTT. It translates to CASSLGTTNEKLFF.

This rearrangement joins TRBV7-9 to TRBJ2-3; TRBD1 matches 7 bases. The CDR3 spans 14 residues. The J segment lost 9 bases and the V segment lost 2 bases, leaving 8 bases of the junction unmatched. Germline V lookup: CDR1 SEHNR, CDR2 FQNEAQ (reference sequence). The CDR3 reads CASSLPFDRATQYF. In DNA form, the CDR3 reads TGTGCCAGCAGCTTACCCTTTGACAGGGCCACGCAGTATTTT.

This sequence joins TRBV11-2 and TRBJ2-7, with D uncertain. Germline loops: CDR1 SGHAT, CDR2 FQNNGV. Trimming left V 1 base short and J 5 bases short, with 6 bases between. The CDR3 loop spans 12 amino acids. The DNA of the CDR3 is TGTGCCAGCAGCTTAGCAGGAAACGAGCAGTACTTC. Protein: CASSLAGNEQYF.

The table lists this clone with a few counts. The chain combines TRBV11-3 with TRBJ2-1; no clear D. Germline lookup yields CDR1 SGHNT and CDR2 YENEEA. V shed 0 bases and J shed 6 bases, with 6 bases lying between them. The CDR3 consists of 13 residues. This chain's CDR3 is CASSLETSNEQFF. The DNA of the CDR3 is TGTGCCAGCAGCTTAGAGACATCCAATGAGCAGTTCTTC.

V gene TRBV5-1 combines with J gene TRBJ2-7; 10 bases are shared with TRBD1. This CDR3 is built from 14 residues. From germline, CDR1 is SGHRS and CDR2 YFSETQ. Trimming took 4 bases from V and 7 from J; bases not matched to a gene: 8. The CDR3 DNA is TGCGCCAGCAGCCCGGCAGACAGGGGGCGGGAGCAGTACTTC. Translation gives CASSPADRGREQYF.

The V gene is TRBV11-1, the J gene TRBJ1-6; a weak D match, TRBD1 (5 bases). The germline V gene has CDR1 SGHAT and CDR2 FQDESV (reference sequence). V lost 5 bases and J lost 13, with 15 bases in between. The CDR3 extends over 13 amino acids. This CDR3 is CASSLGAGVPLHF. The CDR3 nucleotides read TGTGCCAGCAGCCTCGGAGCGGGGGTCCCCCTCCACTTT. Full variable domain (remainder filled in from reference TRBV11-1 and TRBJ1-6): EAEVAQSPRYKITEKSQAVAFWCDPISGHATLYWYRQILGQGPELLVQFQDESVVDDSQLPKDRFSAERLKGVDSTLKIQPAELGDSAMYLCASSLGAGVPLHFGNGTRLTVT.